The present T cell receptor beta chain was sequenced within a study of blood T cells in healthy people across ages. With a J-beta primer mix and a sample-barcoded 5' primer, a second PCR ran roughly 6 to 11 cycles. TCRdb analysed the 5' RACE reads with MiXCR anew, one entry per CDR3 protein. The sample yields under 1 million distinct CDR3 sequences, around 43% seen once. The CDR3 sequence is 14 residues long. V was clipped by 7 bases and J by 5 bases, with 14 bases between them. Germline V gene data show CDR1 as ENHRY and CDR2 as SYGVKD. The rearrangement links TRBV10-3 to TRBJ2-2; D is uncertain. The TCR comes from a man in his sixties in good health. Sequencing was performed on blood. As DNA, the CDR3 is TGTGCCATCAATCCCGGGTCAGTGACCGGGGAGCTGTTTTTT. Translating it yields CAINPGSVTGELFF.